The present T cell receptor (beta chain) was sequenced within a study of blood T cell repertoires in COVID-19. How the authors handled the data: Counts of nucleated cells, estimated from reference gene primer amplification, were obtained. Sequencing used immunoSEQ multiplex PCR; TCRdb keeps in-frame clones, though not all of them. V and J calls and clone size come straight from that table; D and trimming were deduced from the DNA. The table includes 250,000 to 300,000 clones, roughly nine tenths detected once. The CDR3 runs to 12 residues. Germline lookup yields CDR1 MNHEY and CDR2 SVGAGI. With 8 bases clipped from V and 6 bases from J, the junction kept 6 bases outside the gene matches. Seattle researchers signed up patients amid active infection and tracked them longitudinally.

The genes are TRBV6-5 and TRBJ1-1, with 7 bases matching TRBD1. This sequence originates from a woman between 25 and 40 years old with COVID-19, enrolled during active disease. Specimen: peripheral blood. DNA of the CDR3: TGTGCCAGCCAGGGGGAAAGGGCTGAAGCTTTCTTT. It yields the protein CASQGERAEAFF.